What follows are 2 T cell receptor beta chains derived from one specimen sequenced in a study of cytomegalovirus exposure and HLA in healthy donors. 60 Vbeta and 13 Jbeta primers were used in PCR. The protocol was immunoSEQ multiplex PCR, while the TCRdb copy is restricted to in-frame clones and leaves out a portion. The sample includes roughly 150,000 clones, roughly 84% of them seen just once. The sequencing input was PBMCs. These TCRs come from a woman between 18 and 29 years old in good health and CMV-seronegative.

DNA for the CDR3: TGTGCCAGCAGCTACTCAGGGGCCCAGTACTTC. Translation gives CASSYSGAQYF. The chain carries TRBV7-9 and TRBJ2-5; possibly TRBD1 for D (6 bases). V was shortened by 4 bases and J by 9 bases, with 9 bases between the two germline ends. The CDR3 consists of 11 residues. Per the germline V gene, CDR1 is SEHNR and CDR2 is FQNEAQ (reference sequence).

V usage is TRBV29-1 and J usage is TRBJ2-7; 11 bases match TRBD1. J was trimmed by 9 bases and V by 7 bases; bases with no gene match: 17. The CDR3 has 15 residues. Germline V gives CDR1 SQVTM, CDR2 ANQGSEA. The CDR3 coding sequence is TGCAGCGCAACAGTAGGACAGGGGGCGCAGCGGGGGCAGTACTTC. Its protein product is CSATVGQGAQRGQYF.